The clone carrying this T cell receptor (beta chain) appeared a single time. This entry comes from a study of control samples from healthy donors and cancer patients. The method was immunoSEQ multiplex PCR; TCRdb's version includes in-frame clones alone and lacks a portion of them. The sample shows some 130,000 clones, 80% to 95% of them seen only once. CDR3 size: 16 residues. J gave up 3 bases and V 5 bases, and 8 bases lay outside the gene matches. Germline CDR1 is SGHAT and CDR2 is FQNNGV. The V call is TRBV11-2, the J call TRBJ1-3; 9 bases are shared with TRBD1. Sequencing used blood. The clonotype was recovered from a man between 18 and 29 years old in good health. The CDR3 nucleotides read TGTGCCAGCAGCCCACTGGGACAGGGTCGTGGAAACACCATATATTTT. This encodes CASSPLGQGRGNTIYF.